These T cell receptor beta chains were read from a single sample in a study of blood T cell repertoires in COVID-19. Method: immunoSEQ multiplex PCR; TCRdb's copy keeps in-frame clones and lacks some. The profile shows 130,000 or so clones, approximately 84% of them singletons. Sequencing was done on a sample of peripheral blood. These TCRs come from a human donor in a cohort sampled during active COVID-19. Both conserved end residues are trimmed from each CDR3. The size entry is marked missing in some rows and otherwise reads once, few, many or a size class.

clone_size j_call v_call cdr3_aa
NA TRBJ2-1 TRBV7-8 ASSKGDSYNEQF
NA TRBJ2-1 TRBV20-1 SASSGGALNEQF
NA TRBJ1-1 TRBV3-1/TRBV3-2 ASSHRQGAGNTEAF
few TRBJ1-6 TRBV14 ASSQRGGRSPLH
NA TRBJ2-6 TRBV5-6 ASSLAGTSGANVLT
NA TRBJ2-7 TRBV19 ASSPGTGRSSYEQY
NA TRBJ2-7 TRBV2 ASSVEAHPEQY
once TRBJ2-7 TRBV7-2 ASSLLYEQY
once TRBJ2-3 TRBV19 ASSIQGAGTDTQY
NA TRBJ2-3 TRBV5-6 ASSLEVSTQY
NA TRBJ2-3 TRBV19 ASSIADRGTDTQY
NA TRBJ1-1 TRBV6-5 ASSYSRVTARTEAF
NA TRBJ1-2 TRBV19 AKLQGSHGYT
NA TRBJ1-2 TRBV25-1 ASSQGAGYT
once TRBJ2-7 TRBV10-1 ASTRTPTPLWDEQY
NA TRBJ2-7 TRBV28 ASSLKPERAYEQY
NA TRBJ2-3 TRBV27 ASSLPPGDTQY
NA TRBJ2-3 TRBV7-9 ASSPTSGAGDTQY
NA TRBJ2-7 TRBV20-1 SASPLPGQDAYEQY
NA TRBJ1-3 TRBV12-3/TRBV12-4 ASSLSQGNTIY
NA TRBJ1-1 TRBV12-5 ASGEGTGRLHRSSEAF
once TRBJ1-1 TRBV5-1 ASSLSGQSGTEAF
NA TRBJ2-7 TRBV28 ASSPPNKFYEQY
NA TRBJ1-1 TRBV30 AWKIGSGQGNTEAF
NA TRBJ1-5 TRBV7-8 ASSSRGLGNQPQH
NA TRBJ1-1 TRBV7-9 ASSLSVTEAF
NA TRBJ1-6 TRBV6-1 ASSEVTGGVAPLH
NA TRBJ1-2 TRBV25-1 ASSELGEPYGYT
NA TRBJ2-7 TRBV5-4 ASSPTGDTFYEQY
NA TRBJ1-4 TRBV18 ASSLRGSNEKLF
NA TRBJ2-7 TRBV5-1 ASSLNTDYEQY
NA TRBJ1-3 TRBV30 AWSRAGNTIY
once TRBJ2-1 TRBV30 AWSVYSVEQF
NA TRBJ1-1 TRBV19 ASSSSPTGIKAF
NA TRBJ2-3 TRBV6-4 ASSGGGGAADTQY
NA TRBJ2-1 TRBV5-1 ASSLEGSWDEQF
NA TRBJ1-2 TRBV11-2 ASSSWTGGSGYT
NA TRBJ2-5 TRBV5-1 ASSEGLGLVVETQY
few TRBJ2-1 TRBV15 ATSRGGTGGNNEQF
NA TRBJ2-5 TRBV18 ASSSTDVRQETQY
once TRBJ1-4 TRBV2 ASSPPSAEGEKLF
NA TRBJ2-7 TRBV5-4 ASSLFRTSGGFYEQY
NA TRBJ2-3 TRBV10-3 AISALAGKGTDTQY
NA TRBJ1-1 TRBV19 ASSLTGYTEAF
once TRBJ1-2 TRBV19 ASSIDEIPYGYT
NA TRBJ2-3 TRBV7-2 ASSLIAGSDTQY
NA TRBJ1-2 TRBV7-9 ASSLVQENYGYT
NA TRBJ2-1 TRBV10-3 ATRTSGAYNEQF
NA TRBJ1-1 TRBV19 ASSIDRMNTEAF
few TRBJ1-5 TRBV7-9 ASSLTGSQPQH
NA TRBJ2-3 TRBV5-4 ASSPGTSGGATIYTQY
NA TRBJ1-3 TRBV4-1 ASSPYRDRWNTIY
NA TRBJ2-1 TRBV5-1 ASSRPNSGYNEQF
NA TRBJ2-5 TRBV5-1 ASSPGQPQETQY
NA TRBJ2-1 TRBV9 ASSPGTSAEQF